One sample yielded the 12 T cell receptor beta chains listed below, sequenced in a study of shared clonotypes between healthy human individuals. Produced via immunoSEQ multiplex PCR; TCRdb's table is partial and in-frame only. The sample records about half a million clones, 65% to 80% being singletons. The source material was PBMCs. Receptors originate from a woman between 40 and 55 years old in good health. Some clones in this sample may be carry-over from other donors' samples.

This clone has just a few counts. The chain uses TRBV4-1 and TRBJ2-4; D uncertain. Germline V gives CDR1 MGHRA, CDR2 YSYEKL. CDR3 length: 13 residues. V shed 4 bases and J shed 8 bases, with 12 bases lying between them. CDR3 loop: CASSRTRIDIQYF. CDR3 DNA: TGCGCCAGCAGCCGAACAAGGATTGACATTCAGTACTTC.

This sequence joins TRBV21-1 and TRBJ1-1. TRBV21-1 is annotated as a pseudogene. The CDR3 is made up of 16 amino acids. CDR3 protein: CASRDFVATLRTEAFF. CDR3 nucleotide sequence: TGTGCCAGCAGGGATTTTGTAGCTACACTTCGCACTGAAGCTTTCTTT.

The rearrangement uses TRBV7-2 and TRBJ1-3, with D maybe TRBD1 (6 bases). Germline V lookup: CDR1 SGHTA, CDR2 FQGNSA. V lost 6 bases and J 3 bases, leaving 12 bases between the germline ends. The CDR3 is 14 residues long. This CDR3 is CASRVGGLGNTIYF. DNA of the CDR3: TGTGCCAGCAGGGTGGGGGGGCTTGGAAACACCATATATTTT.

This chain links TRBV21-1 with TRBJ2-5. TRBV21-1 is a pseudogene segment. This CDR3 contains 14 residues. CDR3 sequence reads: CASSKSWGQETQYF. CDR3 nucleotides: TGTGCCAGCAGCAAATCCTGGGGTCAAGAGACCCAGTACTTC.

The chain employs TRBV7-2 and TRBJ1-1, with unresolved D. From germline, CDR1 is SGHTA and CDR2 FQGNSA. The CDR3 covers 14 residues. Deletions cut 5 bases from V and 1 base from J, with 11 bases between. The chain's CDR3 is CASSQGMANTEAFF. For the CDR3, the DNA is TGTGCCAGCAGCCAAGGTATGGCGAACACTGAAGCTTTCTTT.

The chain has TRBV14 and TRBJ2-5; D is unclear. Looked up from germline, CDR1 is SGHDN and CDR2 is FVKESK. This CDR3 is 14 amino acids long. Trimming left V 0 bases short and J 5 bases short, with 10 bases between. This CDR3 reads CASSQDMVWETQYF. The CDR3 DNA sequence: TGTGCCAGCAGCCAAGACATGGTATGGGAGACCCAGTACTTC.

The gene calls are TRBV4-2 and TRBJ2-1, with D tentatively TRBD2 (6 bases). V lost 5 bases to trimming and J lost 3 bases, with 20 bases between them. The CDR3 contains 17 residues. Looked up from germline, CDR1 is LGHNA and CDR2 is YNFKEQ. For the CDR3, the DNA is TGTGCCAGCAGCGATTCCTCCCGGGGACTGGACTACAATGAGCAGTTCTTC. As protein: CASSDSSRGLDYNEQFF.

Only one count was recorded for this clone. The CDR3 bases are TGTGCCAGCAGCCACAGGGCTCAAGAGACCCAGTACTTC. This encodes CASSHRAQETQYF. This chain uses TRBV7-2 with TRBJ2-5, with D possibly TRBD1 on 6 matching bases. This CDR3 has 13 residues. V lost 5 bases and J 2 bases, leaving 9 bases between the germline ends. The V gene's germline CDR1 is SGHTA and CDR2 FQGNSA.

This sequence joins TRBV13 and TRBJ2-4, with a possible D match to TRBD2 (6 bases). Germline V gene lookup returns CDR1 PRHDT and CDR2 FYEKMQ (reference sequence). This CDR3 comprises 18 residues. V was trimmed by 1 base and J by 0 bases, leaving 16 bases between them. CDR3 sequence: CASSLVRGGAVAKNIQYF. CDR3 nucleotides: TGTGCCAGCAGCTTAGTTCGAGGAGGGGCAGTAGCCAAAAACATTCAGTACTTC.

V usage is TRBV9 and J usage is TRBJ2-1; D is ambiguous. Germline CDR1 and CDR2: SGDLS and YYNGEE. V lost 0 bases to trimming and J lost 0 bases, with 7 bases between them. CDR3 length: 15 amino acids. CDR3 amino acids: CASSVAKDSYNEQFF. The CDR3, as DNA: TGTGCCAGCAGCGTAGCAAAGGACTCCTACAATGAGCAGTTCTTC.

The gene calls are TRBV5-4 and TRBJ1-4; the D is unclear. CDR3 length equals 14 residues. The V end was cut by 0 bases, the J end by 8 bases, with 11 bases between. Germline V gene data show CDR1 as SGHNT and CDR2 as YYREEE (reference sequence). CDR3 DNA: TGTGCCAGCAGCTTGGGGGCGGATTCGGAAAAACTGTTTTTT. Its translation: CASSLGADSEKLFF. The entire variable domain, with the rest obtained from reference TRBV5-4 and TRBJ1-4, is as follows: ETGVTQSPTHLIKTRGQQVTLRCSSQSGHNTVSWYQQALGQGPQFIFQYYREEENGRGNFPPRFSGLQFPNYSSELNVNALELDDSALYLCASSLGADSEKLFFGSGTQLSVL.

V and J are TRBV19 and TRBJ1-1, with TRBD1 identical over 7 bases. The CDR3 runs to 14 residues. V lost 3 bases and J lost 7; bases outside the gene matches: 8. Germline V CDR1 and CDR2: LNHDA, SQIVND (reference sequence). The CDR3 protein is CASSIVGRGIEAFF. In DNA form, the CDR3 reads TGTGCCAGTAGTATTGTCGGCAGGGGGATTGAAGCTTTCTTT. Using reference TRBV19 and TRBJ1-1 for the parts outside the CDR3, the full variable domain is DGGITQSPKYLFRKEGQNVTLSCEQNLNHDAMYWYRQDPGQGLRLIYYSQIVNDFQKGDIAEGYSVSREKKESFPLTVTSAQKNPTAFYLCASSIVGRGIEAFFGQGTRLTVV.